This T cell receptor (beta chain) was observed in a study of blood T cell repertoires in COVID-19. Only in-frame clones appear in the TCRdb table, and some are missing; sequencing was by immunoSEQ multiplex PCR. The table lists 210,000 or so clones, more than 80% of them singletons. Germline-derived CDR1 and CDR2 are SGDLS and YYNGEE. With V trimmed by 3 bases and J by 1 base, 7 bases remained unmatched. The CDR3 contains 16 residues. The chain uses TRBV9 and TRBJ2-3, with TRBD1 identical over 8 bases. The sample was PBMCs or T cells enriched from blood (not recorded which). The sequence came from a man aged 60 to 75 who had recovered from COVID-19. The CDR3 spells CASSEKTGARTDTQYF. The CDR3 region has the DNA TGTGCCAGCAGCGAAAAGACAGGGGCCCGCACAGATACGCAGTATTTT.